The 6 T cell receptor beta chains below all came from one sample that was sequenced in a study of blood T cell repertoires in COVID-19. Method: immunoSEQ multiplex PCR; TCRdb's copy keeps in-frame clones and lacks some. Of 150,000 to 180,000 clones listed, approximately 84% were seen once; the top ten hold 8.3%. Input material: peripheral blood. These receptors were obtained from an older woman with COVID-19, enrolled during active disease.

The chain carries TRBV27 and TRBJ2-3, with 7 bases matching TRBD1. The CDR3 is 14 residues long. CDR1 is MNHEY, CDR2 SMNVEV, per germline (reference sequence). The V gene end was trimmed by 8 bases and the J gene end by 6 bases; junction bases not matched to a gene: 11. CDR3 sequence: CASPSTGPSDTQYF. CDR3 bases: TGTGCCAGCCCTTCGACAGGGCCAAGTGATACGCAGTATTTT.

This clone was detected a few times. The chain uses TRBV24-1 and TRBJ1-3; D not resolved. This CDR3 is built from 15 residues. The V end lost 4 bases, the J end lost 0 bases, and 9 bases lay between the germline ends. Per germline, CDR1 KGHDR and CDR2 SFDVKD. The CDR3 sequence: CATSDLQSSGNTIYF. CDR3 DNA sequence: TGTGCCACCAGTGACCTACAGAGCTCTGGAAACACCATATATTTT.

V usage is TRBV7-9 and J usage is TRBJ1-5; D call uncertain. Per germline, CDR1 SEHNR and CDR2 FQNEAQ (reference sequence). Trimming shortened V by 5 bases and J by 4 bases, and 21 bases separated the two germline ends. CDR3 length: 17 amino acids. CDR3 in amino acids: CASSPGGVAGPNQPQHF. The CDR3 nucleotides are TGTGCCAGCAGCCCCGGCGGTGTAGCCGGCCCAAATCAGCCCCAGCATTTT.

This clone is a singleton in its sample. The CDR3 protein is CATGQGDTGELFF. Here the CDR3 DNA reads TGTGCCACGGGACAGGGGGACACCGGGGAGCTGTTTTTT. The chain couples TRBV19 to TRBJ2-2; 11 nucleotides align to TRBD1. CDR1 and CDR2 from the germline V gene are LNHDA and SQIVND (reference sequence). Trimming cost V 10 bases and J 3 bases; bases outside gene matches: 1. There are 13 residues in the CDR3.

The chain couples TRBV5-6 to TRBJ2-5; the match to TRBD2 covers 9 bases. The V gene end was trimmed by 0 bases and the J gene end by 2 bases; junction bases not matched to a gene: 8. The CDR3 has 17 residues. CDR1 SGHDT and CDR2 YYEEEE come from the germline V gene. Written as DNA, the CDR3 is TGTGCCAGCAGCTTGGCCGTGGGTAGCGGGAGTCAAGAGACCCAGTACTTC. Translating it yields CASSLAVGSGSQETQYF.

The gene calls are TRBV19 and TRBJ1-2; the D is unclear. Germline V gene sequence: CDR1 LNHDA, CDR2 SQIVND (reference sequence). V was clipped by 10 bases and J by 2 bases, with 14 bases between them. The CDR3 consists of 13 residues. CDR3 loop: CAIGGGNNYGYTF. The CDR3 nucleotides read TGTGCCATTGGTGGAGGGAACAACTATGGCTACACCTTC.